The clone carrying this T cell receptor beta chain has at least ten counts. The antigen is not known. The data derive from a study of CD8+CD57+ T cells in acquired aplastic anemia. Study-wide context: Sorting CD4+ and CD8+ cells gave DNA averaging about 3.1 ug. The study, taken as a whole, reports: Statistical testing detected no significant gap in CD8+ Simpson's diversity between patients and controls.

CD8+CD57+ cell expansion, shown by flow cytometry, had occurred in the patients selected for sequencing. Genomic DNA templated the TCR beta VDJ and CDR3 profiling. Each CDR3 protein is one row after TCRdb ran MiXCR on the reads. The table shows 310,000 or so distinct CDR3 sequences, with 50% to 65% occurring only once. Trimming left V 4 bases short and J 5 bases short, with 12 bases between. CDR3 length equals 13 residues. Germline V gives CDR1 SQVTM, CDR2 ANQGSEA. The TCR comes from a human donor with aplastic anemia. The material sequenced was sorted CD4+, CD8+, or CD8+CD57+ T cells (not recorded which) from PBMCs. The gene calls are TRBV29-1 and TRBJ1-5; tentatively, D is TRBD1 (6 bases). CDR3 coding DNA: TGCAGCGTTGGAGAAGGGGGGGATCAGCCCCAGCATTTT. This sequence encodes CSVGEGGDQPQHF.